This T cell receptor beta chain was identified in a study of CD8+ T cells in alopecia areata. About the research overall: Each of the treated patients was given oral tofacitinib, 5 to 10 mg twice daily, for moderate-to-severe alopecia areata.

Following RNA extraction, reverse transcription yielded cDNA that acted as the sequencing template. The method was immunoSEQ multiplex PCR; TCRdb's version includes in-frame clones alone and lacks a portion of them. The sample has some 7,500 clones, 50% to 60% seen once. Lesional scalp punch biopsies and peripheral blood came from alopecia areata patients. CDR1 and CDR2 (germline): MNHEY, SVGAGI. The CDR3 totals 13 residues. Trimming shortened V by 2 bases and J by 4 bases, and 8 bases separated the two germline ends. This receptor was identified in a human donor with alopecia areata. The sample was skin, taken at week 0. This chain joins TRBV6-5 and TRBJ1-2; the D gene is possibly TRBD1 (6 bases). The CDR3 DNA follows: TGTGCCAGCAGTTACCAGACAGGCTATGGCTACACCTTC. Protein: CASSYQTGYGYTF.